This T cell receptor beta chain came from a study of memory CD4+ T cells and cytomegalovirus serostatus. Sequencing was performed with immunoSEQ multiplex PCR; in TCRdb, only in-frame clones are kept and a portion is missing. Seen here are 45,000 to 60,000 clones, roughly three quarters observed once, and the top ten hold 0.5% to 0.7%. The length of the CDR3 is 20 residues. V lost 3 bases and J lost 2; bases outside the gene matches: 16. Germline lookup yields CDR1 MGHRA and CDR2 YSYEKL. The sort gate was single viable CD3+CD4+CD8-CD45RO+ cells for memory CD4+ T cells. The V gene is TRBV4-1, the J gene TRBJ2-7; 13 nucleotides line up with TRBD2. This clonotype was obtained from an adult in good health and CMV-seronegative. What was sequenced was memory CD4+ T cells from blood. CDR3 sequence: CASSQSTLAGGPRVAYEQYF. The CDR3 nucleotides are TGCGCCAGCAGCCAGTCAACACTAGCGGGAGGGCCGAGGGTGGCCTACGAGCAGTACTTC.